This record covers a single T cell receptor beta chain. Its specificity is unknown. The sample originates from a study of tumor-infiltrating lymphocytes in primary liver carcinoma. Study-level information: Male and female patients aged 30 to 69 years made up the cohort. Overall study results and limits: Pairs comparing tumor with adjacent tissue or blood overlapped less than pairs drawn from tumor regions.

This CDR3 has 15 residues. With 5 bases removed from V and 0 bases from J, the gap between germline ends came to 11 bases. Germline V lookup: CDR1 MNHNS, CDR2 SASEGT. A constant-region primer primed TCR beta cDNA synthesis from 400 to 600 ng of total RNA. Amplification in three nested multiplex PCR rounds with slightly modified ARM-PCR gave rise to TCR beta libraries. For roughly 10 cycles apiece, the opening two PCR rounds ran with TRBV1-TRBV30 forward primers and a C-beta reverse primer. MiXCR, run by TCRdb on the multiplex PCR reads, gives a single entry per CDR3 protein. The table lists hundreds of thousands of distinct CDR3 sequences, about 50% of them singletons, with approximately 17% in the top ten. RNA isolated from unsorted whole blood supplied the blood RNA, with germline DNA also extracted.

The chain has TRBV6-1 and TRBJ1-3; D not resolved. This sequence originates from a woman between 25 and 40 years old with primary liver carcinoma and hepatitis B virus infection. The sample was peripheral blood. The CDR3 sequence is CASSPLPNSGNTIYF. CDR3 nucleotides: TGTGCCAGCAGTCCTTTGCCAAACTCTGGAAACACCATATATTTT.